The subject of this entry is one TCR beta chain. This entry comes from a study of cytomegalovirus exposure and HLA in healthy donors. Germline-derived CDR1 and CDR2 are MDHEN and SYDVKM. This CDR3 is 13 amino acids long. Trimming stripped 8 bases from V and 7 bases from J, with 17 bases between. The study ran its PCR with 60 Vbeta and 13 Jbeta primers. Assay used: immunoSEQ multiplex PCR; TCRdb lists only in-frame clones, some missing. The table has more than 95,000 clones, about 76% seen once. The V and J genes are TRBV28 and TRBJ2-5, with a possible D match to TRBD1 (5 bases). Sequenced material: PBMCs. This sequence was found in a woman in her thirties in good health and CMV-seronegative. CDR3 residues: CASDGANMGTQYF. In DNA form, the CDR3 reads TGTGCCAGCGATGGGGCTAACATGGGGACCCAGTACTTC.